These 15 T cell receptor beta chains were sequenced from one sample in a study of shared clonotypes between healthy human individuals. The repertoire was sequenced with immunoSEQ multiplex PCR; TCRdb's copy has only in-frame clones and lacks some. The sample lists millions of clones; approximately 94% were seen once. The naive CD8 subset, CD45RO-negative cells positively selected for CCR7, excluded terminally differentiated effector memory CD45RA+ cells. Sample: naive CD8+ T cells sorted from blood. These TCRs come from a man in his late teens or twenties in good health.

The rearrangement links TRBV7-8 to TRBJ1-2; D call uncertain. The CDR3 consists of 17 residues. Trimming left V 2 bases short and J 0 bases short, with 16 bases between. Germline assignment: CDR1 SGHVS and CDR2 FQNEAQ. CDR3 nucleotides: TGTGCCAGCAGCTTATCGGCAGGCGCGCTAGCTAACTATGGCTACACCTTC. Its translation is CASSLSAGALANYGYTF.

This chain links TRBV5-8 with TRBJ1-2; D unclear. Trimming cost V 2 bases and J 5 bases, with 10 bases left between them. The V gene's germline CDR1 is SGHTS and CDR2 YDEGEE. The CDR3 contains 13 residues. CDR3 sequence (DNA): TGTGCCAGCAGCTTCCAGCAGCAATATGGCTACACCTTC. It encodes CASSFQQQYGYTF.

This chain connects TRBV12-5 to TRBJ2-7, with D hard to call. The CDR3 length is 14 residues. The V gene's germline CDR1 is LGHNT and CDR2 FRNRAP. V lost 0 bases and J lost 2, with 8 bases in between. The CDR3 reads CASGLVSGPYEQYF. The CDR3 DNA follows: TGTGCTAGTGGTTTGGTCTCAGGCCCCTACGAGCAGTACTTC.

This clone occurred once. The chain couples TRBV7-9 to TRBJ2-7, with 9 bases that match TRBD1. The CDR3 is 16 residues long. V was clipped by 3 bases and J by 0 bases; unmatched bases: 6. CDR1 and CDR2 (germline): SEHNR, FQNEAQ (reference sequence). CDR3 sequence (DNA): TGTGCCAGCAGCTTTACAGGGGGCCGGAGCTCCTACGAGCAGTACTTC. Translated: CASSFTGGRSSYEQYF.

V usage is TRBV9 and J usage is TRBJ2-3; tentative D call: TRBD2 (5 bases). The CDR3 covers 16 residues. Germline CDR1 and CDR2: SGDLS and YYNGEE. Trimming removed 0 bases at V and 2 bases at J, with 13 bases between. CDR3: CASSVGLRGLTDTQYF. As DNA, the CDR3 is TGTGCCAGCAGCGTAGGGCTCCGAGGGCTCACAGATACGCAGTATTTT.

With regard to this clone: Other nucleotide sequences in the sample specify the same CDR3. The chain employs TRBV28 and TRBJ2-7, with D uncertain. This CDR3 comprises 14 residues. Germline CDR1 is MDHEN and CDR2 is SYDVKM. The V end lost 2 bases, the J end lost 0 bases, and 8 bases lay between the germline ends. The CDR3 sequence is CASSLVRSSYEQYF. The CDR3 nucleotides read TGTGCCAGCAGTTTAGTTCGGAGCTCCTACGAGCAGTACTTC.

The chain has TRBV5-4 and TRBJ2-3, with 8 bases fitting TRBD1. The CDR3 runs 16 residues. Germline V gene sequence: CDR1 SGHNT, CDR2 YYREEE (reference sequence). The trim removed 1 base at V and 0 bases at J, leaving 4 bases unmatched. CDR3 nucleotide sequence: TGTGCCAGCAGCTTGCCACAGGGGGAGAGCACAGATACGCAGTATTTT. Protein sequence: CASSLPQGESTDTQYF.

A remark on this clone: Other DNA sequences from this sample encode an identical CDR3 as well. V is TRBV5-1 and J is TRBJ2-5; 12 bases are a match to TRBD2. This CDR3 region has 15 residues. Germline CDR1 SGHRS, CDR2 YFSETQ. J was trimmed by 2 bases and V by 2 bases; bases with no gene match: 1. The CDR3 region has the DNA TGCGCCAGCAGCTTTGGACTAGCGGGACAAGAGACCCAGTACTTC. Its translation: CASSFGLAGQETQYF.

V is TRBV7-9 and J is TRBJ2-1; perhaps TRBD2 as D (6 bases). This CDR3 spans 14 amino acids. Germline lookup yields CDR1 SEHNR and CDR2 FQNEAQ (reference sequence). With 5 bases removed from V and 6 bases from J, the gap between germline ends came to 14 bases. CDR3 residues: CASSPFTGVNEQFF. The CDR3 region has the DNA TGTGCCAGCAGCCCCTTCACGGGAGTCAATGAGCAGTTCTTC.

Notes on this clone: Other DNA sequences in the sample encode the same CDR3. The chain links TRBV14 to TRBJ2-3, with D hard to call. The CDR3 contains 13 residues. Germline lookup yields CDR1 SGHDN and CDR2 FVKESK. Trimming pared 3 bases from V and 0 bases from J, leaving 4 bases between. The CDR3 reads CASSQESTDTQYF. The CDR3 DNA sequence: TGTGCCAGCAGCCAGGAAAGCACAGATACGCAGTATTTT.

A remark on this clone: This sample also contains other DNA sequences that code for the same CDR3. CDR3 sequence: CASSQASSGTYEQYF. CDR3 nucleotide sequence: TGCGCCAGCAGCCAGGCCTCTAGCGGCACCTACGAGCAGTACTTC. This sequence joins TRBV4-1 and TRBJ2-7; 7 nucleotides align to TRBD2. Germline lookup yields CDR1 MGHRA and CDR2 YSYEKL. The V gene end was trimmed by 3 bases and the J gene end by 2 bases; junction bases not matched to a gene: 7. The CDR3 contains 15 residues.

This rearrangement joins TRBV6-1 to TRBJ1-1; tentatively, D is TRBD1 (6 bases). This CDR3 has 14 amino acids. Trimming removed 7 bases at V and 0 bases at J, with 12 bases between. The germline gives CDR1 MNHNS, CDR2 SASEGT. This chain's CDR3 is CASTHRELNTEAFF. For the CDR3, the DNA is TGTGCCAGCACCCACAGGGAACTGAACACTGAAGCTTTCTTT.

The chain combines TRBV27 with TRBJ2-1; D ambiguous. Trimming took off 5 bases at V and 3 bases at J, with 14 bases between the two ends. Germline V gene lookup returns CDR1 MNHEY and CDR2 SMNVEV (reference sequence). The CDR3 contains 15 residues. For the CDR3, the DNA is TGTGCCAGCAGTCCCAGGTCAGCCAGCTACAATGAGCAGTTCTTC. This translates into CASSPRSASYNEQFF.

The CDR3: CASSQVEGGGQPQHF. CDR3 nucleotide sequence: TGCGCCAGCAGCCAAGTTGAGGGGGGCGGTCAGCCCCAGCATTTT. The chain couples TRBV4-1 to TRBJ1-5; tentatively, D is TRBD1 (6 bases). The CDR3 runs 15 residues. The ends were cut back, 1 base at V and 6 bases at J, with 13 bases in the middle. Germline assignment: CDR1 MGHRA and CDR2 YSYEKL.

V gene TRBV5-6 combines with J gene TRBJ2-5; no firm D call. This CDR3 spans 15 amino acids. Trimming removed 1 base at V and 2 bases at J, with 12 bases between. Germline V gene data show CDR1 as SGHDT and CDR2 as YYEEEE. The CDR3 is CASSLSISPQETQYF. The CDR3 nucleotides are TGTGCCAGCAGCTTGAGTATTTCGCCTCAAGAGACCCAGTACTTC.